This TCR beta chain was found in a study of shared clonotypes between healthy human individuals (dated by TCRdb to the early 2020s). With respect to the entire study: The cohort comprised two women and a few men aged 18 to 49 years. For each donor, three plates each were used for CD4 naive and CD4 memory, two plates were used for CD8 naive, and one plate was used for CD8 memory. To estimate repertoire size and how much clonotype sharing occurs between individuals, the study deeply sequenced the blood TCR repertoires of several healthy adults. Different laboratories and diverse techniques were used to prepare libraries and sequence TCR repertoires, to increase sequencing depth and limit assay-specific biases. Leukapheresis yielded between about 0.94 and 9 billion PBMCs per donor.

Healthy HIV-negative adults with no recently reported acute infections or vaccinations were included as donors. Only Caucasian adults living in Nashville, Tennessee, USA were represented among the donors. CD4+ T cells were enriched by magnetic negative selection, after which naive cells were positively selected on CD45RA and the negative fraction was taken as the memory subset. After blood collection by leukapheresis, PBMCs were isolated using Ficoll-Histopaque density gradient centrifugation and then cryopreserved in the vapor phase of liquid nitrogen. Analytical flow cytometry was used to check the purity and quantity of each magnetically sorted T cell population. Genomic DNA was isolated from each sorted fraction and quantified by UV absorbance on a Nanodrop 2000c. Using the deep immunoSEQ assay, TCR CDR3 regions were amplified from genomic DNA by multiplex PCR. Genomic DNA extracted from each cell subset was distributed evenly over all wells of several immunoSEQ 96-well plates, and each plate served as one replicate. For sorted subsets, roughly 200 ng genomic DNA, equal to about 30,000 T cell genomes, was loaded into each replicate PCR. Purified libraries were measured with a Qubit 3.0 fluorometer, size-checked on a Bioanalyzer 2100, and measured again with the KAPA Library Quantification kit. A separate single-read 150-cycle Illumina NextSeq 550 flow cell was used to sequence each immunoSEQ 96-well plate. Under the source paper's analysis protocol: The immunoSEQ output contained only junctional sequences without quality scores, so filtering could not match that applied to full-length reads. Sequences were annotated with PyIR, a Python wrapper for IgBLAST v1.9, and V/J genes and CDR3 were assigned using IMGT germline references. Reads were filtered out if the reads had weak V/J assignments (E-value above 1e-6), no CDR3, stop codons, out-of-frame junctions, or ambiguous translated residues. A V3J clonotype was defined by an identical inferred V gene, J gene, and CDR3 amino acid sequence. Percentage overlap between repertoires was calculated by dividing the number of shared unique clonotypes by the size of the smaller repertoire. RTK rarefaction, the Chao1 estimator, and Recon v2.1 estimates of unobserved clonotypes were used to assess repertoire richness. Generation probabilities were computed with OLGA for all TCRbeta clonotypes obtained by the gDNA method from a few donors. As stored in TCRdb, this immuneACCESS dataset retains in-frame rearrangements with V and J assigned. A fraction of the clones does not appear; measured against another copy, unresolved V genes explain less than half of the discrepancy, and the remainder lacks a known reason. V and J calls plus clone size are reproduced from that table; the DNA served to infer D and trimming. The sample profile shows about 980,000 clones; 76% of them were found once. The leading ten clones occupy approximately 1.5% of the sample.

General findings and caveats noted by the study authors: Naive subsets generally had larger estimated clonotype richness than memory subsets did. Incomplete sequencing was indicated by rarefaction of sorted-subset datasets, despite the large sequencing depth. Compared with non-shared clonotypes, clonotypes shared by all four sorted-subset donors had higher generation probabilities. Approximately 5% of naive CD4, 3.5% of naive CD8, approximately 2% of memory CD4, and less than 0.45% of memory CD8 clonotypes were shared across several donors. Sampling was restricted to blood, and TCR repertoires in tissues likely differ from the TCR repertoires found in blood. Pairwise subsampling indicated that sequencing depth was expected to affect the degree of clonotype sharing among donors. The genetic and exposure-history diversity represented was limited by the small number of donors.

The CDR3 numbers 16 residues from cysteine through phenylalanine. Only the CDR3 DNA stays, 48 bases, in frame from base 1. Trimming leaves V shorter by 6 bases and J shorter by 3 bases, with the junction holding 7 bases beyond the gene matches. Taken from the germline V gene (reference sequence), the CDR1 and CDR2 loops are WNHNN and SYGVQD. A note on this clone: It has no known antigen specificity. Base-call qualities are not available, and no considerably larger clone is one nucleotide away.

The sequence derives from a young man in good health. The material sequenced was memory CD4+ T cells sorted from blood. The cell subset or site tag for this specimen amounts to: CD45RA-negative fraction. The chain couples TRBV10-1 to TRBJ2-2, and 10 junctional nucleotides match TRBD2. At the DNA level, the sequence is TGCGCCAGCAGCCCGAATAGCGGGAGGTACACCGGGGAGCTGTTTTTT. The translation is CASSPNSGRYTGELFF.